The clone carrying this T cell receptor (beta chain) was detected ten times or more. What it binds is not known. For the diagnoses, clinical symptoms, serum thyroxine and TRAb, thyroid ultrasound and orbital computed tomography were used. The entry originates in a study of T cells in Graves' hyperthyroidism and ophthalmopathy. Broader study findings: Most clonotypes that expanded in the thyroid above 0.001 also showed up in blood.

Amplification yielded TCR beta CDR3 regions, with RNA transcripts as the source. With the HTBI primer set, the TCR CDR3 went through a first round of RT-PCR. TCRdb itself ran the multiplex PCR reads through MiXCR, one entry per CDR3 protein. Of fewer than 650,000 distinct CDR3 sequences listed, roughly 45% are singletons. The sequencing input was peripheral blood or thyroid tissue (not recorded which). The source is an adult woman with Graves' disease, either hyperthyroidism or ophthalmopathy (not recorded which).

The DNA of the CDR3 is TGCGCCAGCAGCCAACAGGGGCCTAACACCGGGGAGCTGTTTTTT. Residues: CASSQQGPNTGELFF. The rearrangement links TRBV5-1 to TRBJ2-2; 7 positions match TRBD1. Trimming took 4 bases from V and 2 from J; bases not matched to a gene: 5. The CDR3 runs to 15 residues. Germline CDR1 SGHRS, CDR2 YFSETQ.